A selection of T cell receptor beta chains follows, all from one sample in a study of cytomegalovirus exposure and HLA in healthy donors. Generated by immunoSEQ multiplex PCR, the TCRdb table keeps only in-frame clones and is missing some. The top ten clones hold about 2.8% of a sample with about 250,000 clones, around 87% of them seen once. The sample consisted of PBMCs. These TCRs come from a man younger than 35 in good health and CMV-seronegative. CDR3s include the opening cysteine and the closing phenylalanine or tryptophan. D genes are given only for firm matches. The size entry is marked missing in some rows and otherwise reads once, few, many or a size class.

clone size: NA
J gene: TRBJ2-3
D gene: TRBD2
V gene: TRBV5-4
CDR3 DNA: TGTGCCAGCAGCTTGCCTAGCGGGAGAAGAGATACGCAGTATTTT
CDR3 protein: CASSLPSGRRDTQYF

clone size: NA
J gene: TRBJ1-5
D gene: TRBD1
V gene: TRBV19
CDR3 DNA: TGTGCCAGTAGTACGGACAGGAATCAGCCCCAGCATTTT
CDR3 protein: CASSTDRNQPQHF

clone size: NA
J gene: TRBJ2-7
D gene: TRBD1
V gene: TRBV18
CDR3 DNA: TGTGCCAGCTCACCTGGGACAGCCTACGAGCAGTACTTC
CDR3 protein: CASSPGTAYEQYF

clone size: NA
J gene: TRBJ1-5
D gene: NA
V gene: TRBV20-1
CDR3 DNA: TGCAGTGCCTCGGGGCAGCCCCAGCATTTT
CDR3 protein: CSASGQPQHF

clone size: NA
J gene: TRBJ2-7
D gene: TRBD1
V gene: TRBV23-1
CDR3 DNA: TGCGCCAGCACCGACCGGGACAGGGTGTTGGAGGAGCAGTACTTC
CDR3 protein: CASTDRDRVLEEQYF

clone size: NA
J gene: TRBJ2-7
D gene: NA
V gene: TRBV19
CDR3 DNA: TGTGCCAGTAGTACAACTGGCGGTGGCTACGAGCAGTACTTC
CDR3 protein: CASSTTGGGYEQYF

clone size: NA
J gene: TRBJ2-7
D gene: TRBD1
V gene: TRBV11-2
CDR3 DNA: TGTGCCAGCAGTCCTGCCTCCGGGACAGGGTTCTACGAGCAGTACTTC
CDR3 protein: CASSPASGTGFYEQYF

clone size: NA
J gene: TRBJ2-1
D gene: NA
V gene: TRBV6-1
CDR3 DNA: TGTGCCAGCACCCGGTCCTACAATGAGCAGTTCTTC
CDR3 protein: CASTRSYNEQFF

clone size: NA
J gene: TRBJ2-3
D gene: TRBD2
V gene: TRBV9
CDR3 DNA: TGTGCCAGCAGCGTAGGAAGCGGGGGACTTGGCACAGATACGCAGTATTTT
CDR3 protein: CASSVGSGGLGTDTQYF

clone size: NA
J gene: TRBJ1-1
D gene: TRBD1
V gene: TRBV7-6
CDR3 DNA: TGTGCCAGCAGCTATGGACAGGCTAACACTGAAGCTTTCTTT
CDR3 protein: CASSYGQANTEAFF

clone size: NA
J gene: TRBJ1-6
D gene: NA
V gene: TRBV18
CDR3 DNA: TGTGCCAGCTCACCTATTGAGACCTATAATTCACCCCTCCACTTT
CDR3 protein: CASSPIETYNSPLHF

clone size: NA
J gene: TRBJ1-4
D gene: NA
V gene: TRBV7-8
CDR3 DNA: TGTGCCAGCAGCTTAGACGACAGGACTAATGAAAAACTGTTTTTT
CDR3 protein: CASSLDDRTNEKLFF

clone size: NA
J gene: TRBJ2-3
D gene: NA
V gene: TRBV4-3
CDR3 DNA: TGCGCCAGCAGCCAAGTTAGTGCAGATACGCAGTATTTT
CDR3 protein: CASSQVSADTQYF

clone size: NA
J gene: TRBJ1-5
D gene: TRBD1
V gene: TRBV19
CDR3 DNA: TGTGCCAGTAGCTGGGGACAGGGGGTGTATAGCAATCAGCCCCAGCATTTT
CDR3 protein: CASSWGQGVYSNQPQHF

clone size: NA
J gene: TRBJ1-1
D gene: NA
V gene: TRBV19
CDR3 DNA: TGTGCCAGTAGTGCGGGCGATATAGCTTTCTTT
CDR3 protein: CASSAGDIAFF

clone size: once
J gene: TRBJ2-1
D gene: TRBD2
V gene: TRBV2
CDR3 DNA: TGTGCCAGCGGTGGCGGGGGGTCCTACAATGAGCAGTTCTTC
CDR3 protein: CASGGGGSYNEQFF

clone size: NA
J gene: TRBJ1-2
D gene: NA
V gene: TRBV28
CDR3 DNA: TGTGCCAGCACCTACACCTTAGCGGGTGGCTACACCTTC
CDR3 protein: CASTYTLAGGYTF

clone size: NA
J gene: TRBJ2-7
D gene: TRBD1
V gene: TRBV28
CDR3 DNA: TGTGCCAGCAGCATAGGGACAGGGGTAGAGAGCGAGCAGTACTTC
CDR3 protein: CASSIGTGVESEQYF

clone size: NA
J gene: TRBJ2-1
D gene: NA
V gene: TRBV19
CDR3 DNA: TGTGCCACCGCGGGGCAGGGCAAAGACAATGAGCAGTTCTTC
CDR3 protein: CATAGQGKDNEQFF

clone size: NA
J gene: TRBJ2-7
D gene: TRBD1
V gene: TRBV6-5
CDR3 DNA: TGTGCCATCTCCCGGGACAGGGTCTCCTACGAGCAGTACTTC
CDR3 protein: CAISRDRVSYEQYF

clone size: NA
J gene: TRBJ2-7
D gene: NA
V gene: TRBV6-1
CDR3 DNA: TGTGCCAGCATCGGGACTCGCCGGCCGTACTTC
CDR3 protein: CASIGTRRPYF

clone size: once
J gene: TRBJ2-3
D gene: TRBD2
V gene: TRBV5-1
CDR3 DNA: TGCGCCAGCAGGGCTAGCGGGAGCGCAGATACGCAGTATTTT
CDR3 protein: CASRASGSADTQYF

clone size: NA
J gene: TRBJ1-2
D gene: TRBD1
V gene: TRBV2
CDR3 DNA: TGTGCCAGCACCGCCGGGACAGGGCCCTATGGCTACACCTTC
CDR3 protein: CASTAGTGPYGYTF

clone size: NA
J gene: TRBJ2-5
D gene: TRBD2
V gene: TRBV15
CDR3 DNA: TGTGCCACCAGCCGGGGAGGGCGAGCGTGGACCCAGTACTTC
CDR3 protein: CATSRGGRAWTQYF

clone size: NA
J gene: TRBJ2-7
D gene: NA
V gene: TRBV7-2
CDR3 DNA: TGTGCCAGCAGCCCCTCGCGGTCCCTCTACGAGCAGTACTTC
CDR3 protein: CASSPSRSLYEQYF

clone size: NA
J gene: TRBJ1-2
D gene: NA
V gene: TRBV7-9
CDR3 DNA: TGTGCCAGCAGCCCCCTTGGGGTAGGGGCCTATGGCTACACCTTC
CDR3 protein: CASSPLGVGAYGYTF

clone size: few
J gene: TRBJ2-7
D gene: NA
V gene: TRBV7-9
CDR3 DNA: TGTGCCAGCAGCCCCCAGAGGGCCGGTGGGCGTGAGCAGTACTTC
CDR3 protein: CASSPQRAGGREQYF

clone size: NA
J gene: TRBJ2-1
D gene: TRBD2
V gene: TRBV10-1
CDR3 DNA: TGCGCCAGCAGTGAAAATAGCGGGAGTCCAAACAATGAGCAGTTCTTC
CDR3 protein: CASSENSGSPNNEQFF

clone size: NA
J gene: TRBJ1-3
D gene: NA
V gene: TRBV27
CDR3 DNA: TGTGCCAGCAGTTTTCAGGGCCCTGGAAACACCATATATTTT
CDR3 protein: CASSFQGPGNTIYF

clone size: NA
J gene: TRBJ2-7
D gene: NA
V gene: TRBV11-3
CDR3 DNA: TGTGCCAGCAGCGTCGGGTCAACCTACGAGCAGTACTTC
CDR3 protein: CASSVGSTYEQYF

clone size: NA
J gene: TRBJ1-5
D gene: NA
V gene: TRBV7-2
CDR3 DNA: TGTGCCAGCAGCTTAGCAGGGCACCTAGAGGGTCAGCCCCAGCATTTT
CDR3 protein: CASSLAGHLEGQPQHF

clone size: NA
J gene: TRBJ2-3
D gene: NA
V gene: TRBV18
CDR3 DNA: TGTGCCAGCTCACCAGTTATGTCCGTCGGCGGAACTAGCACAGATACGCAGTATTTT
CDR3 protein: CASSPVMSVGGTSTDTQYF

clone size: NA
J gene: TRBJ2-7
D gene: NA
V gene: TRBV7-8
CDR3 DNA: TGTGCCAGCAGCTTAGGAGTCTCCCGGGTCATCATCTCCTACGAGCAGTACTTC
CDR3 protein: CASSLGVSRVIISYEQYF

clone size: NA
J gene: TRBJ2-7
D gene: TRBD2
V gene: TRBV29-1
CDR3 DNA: TGCAGCGTCCGGGGGGGATGGGACGGGCAGTACTTC
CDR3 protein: CSVRGGWDGQYF

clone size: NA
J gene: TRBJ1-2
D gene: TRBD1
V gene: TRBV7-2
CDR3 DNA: TGTGCCAGCAGCTCTACCAACAGGGGAGCTTCGAAAGGCTACACCTTC
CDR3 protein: CASSSTNRGASKGYTF

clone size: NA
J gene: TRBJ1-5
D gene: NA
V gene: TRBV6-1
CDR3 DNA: TGTGCCAGCAGTGAATTGGCAGGGGACAATCAGCCCCAGCATTTT
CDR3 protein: CASSELAGDNQPQHF

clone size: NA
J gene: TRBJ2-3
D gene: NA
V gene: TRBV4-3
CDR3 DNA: TGCGCCAGCGGGGGACTCGCGGGAGATACGCAGTATTTT
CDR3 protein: CASGGLAGDTQYF